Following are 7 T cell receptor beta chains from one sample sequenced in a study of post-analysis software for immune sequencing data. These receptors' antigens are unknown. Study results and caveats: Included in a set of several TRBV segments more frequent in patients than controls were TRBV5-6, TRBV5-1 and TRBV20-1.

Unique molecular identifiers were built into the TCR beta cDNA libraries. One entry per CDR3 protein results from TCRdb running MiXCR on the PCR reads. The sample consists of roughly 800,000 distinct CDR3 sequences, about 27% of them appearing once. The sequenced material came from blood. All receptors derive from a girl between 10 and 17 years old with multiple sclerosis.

CDR3 DNA sequence: TGCAGTGCTAGACCCGGGACCCTCGTTAACTATGGCTACACCTTC. It codes for CSARPGTLVNYGYTF. The V and J genes are TRBV20-1 and TRBJ1-2; tentative D call: TRBD1 (5 bases). CDR1 DFQATT and CDR2 SNEGSKA come from the germline V gene (reference sequence). The V end was cut by 2 bases, the J end by 1 base, with 14 bases between. There are 15 residues in the CDR3.

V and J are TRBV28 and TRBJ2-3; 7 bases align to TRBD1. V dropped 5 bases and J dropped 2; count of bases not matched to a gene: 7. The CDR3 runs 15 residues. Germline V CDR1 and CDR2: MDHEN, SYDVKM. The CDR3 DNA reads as TGTGCCAGCAGTCACAGGGACAGCTACACAGATACGCAGTATTTT. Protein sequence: CASSHRDSYTDTQYF.

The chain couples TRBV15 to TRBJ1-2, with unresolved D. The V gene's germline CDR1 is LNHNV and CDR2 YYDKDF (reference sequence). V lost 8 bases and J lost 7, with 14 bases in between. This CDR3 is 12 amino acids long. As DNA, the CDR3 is TGTGCCACCCAAGATGGGCAGCTTGGCTACACCTTC. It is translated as CATQDGQLGYTF.

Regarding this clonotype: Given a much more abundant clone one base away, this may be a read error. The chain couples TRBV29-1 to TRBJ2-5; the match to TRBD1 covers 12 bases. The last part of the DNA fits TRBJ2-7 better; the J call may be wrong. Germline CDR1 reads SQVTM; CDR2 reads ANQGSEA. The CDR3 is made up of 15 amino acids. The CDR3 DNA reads TGCAGCGTGGCTGCCGGGACAGGGGGCATCTACGAGCAGTACTTC. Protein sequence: CSVAAGTGGIYEQYF.

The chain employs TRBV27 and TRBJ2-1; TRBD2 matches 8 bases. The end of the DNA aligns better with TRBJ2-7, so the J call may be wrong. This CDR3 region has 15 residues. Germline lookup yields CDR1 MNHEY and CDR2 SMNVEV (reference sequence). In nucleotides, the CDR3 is TGTGCCAGCAGTCTTAGCGGGGCGCGGTACAATGAGCAGTACTTC. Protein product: CASSLSGARYNEQYF.

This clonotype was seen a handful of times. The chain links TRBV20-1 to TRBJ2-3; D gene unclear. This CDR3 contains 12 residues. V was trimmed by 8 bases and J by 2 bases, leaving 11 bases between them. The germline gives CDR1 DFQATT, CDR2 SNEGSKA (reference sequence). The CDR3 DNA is TGCAGTATCCGCGGACCCACAGATACGCAGTATTTT. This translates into CSIRGPTDTQYF.

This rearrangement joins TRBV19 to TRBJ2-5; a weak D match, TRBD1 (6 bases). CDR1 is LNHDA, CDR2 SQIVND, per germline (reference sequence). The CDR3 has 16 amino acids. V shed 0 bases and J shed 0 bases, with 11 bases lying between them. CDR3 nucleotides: TGTGCCAGTAGTATAGATTATCGGGACAACCAAGAGACCCAGTACTTC. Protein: CASSIDYRDNQETQYF.